This T cell receptor beta chain derives from a study of blood T cell repertoires in COVID-19. Background on the study: Material from acute and convalescent COVID-19 was sourced from the United States, Italy and Spain.

Cohorts were based on clinical histories the participants reported. Donors of Cohort 3 who recovered were those that had two negative PCRs, clearance, or symptom resolution. Libraries were prepared by immunoSEQ multiplex PCR; TCRdb keeps only in-frame clonotypes and omits some of them. In the table there are approximately 300,000 clones, over 75% of which are singletons. This receptor was identified in a young woman who had recovered from COVID-19. The sequencing input was PBMCs or T cells enriched from blood (not recorded which).

The CDR3 DNA reads TGTGCCAGCAGCCAGACAGGGAGCAACTCTGGAAACACCATATATTTT. It encodes CASSQTGSNSGNTIYF. This chain uses TRBV2 with TRBJ1-3; 7 bases agree with TRBD1. CDR3 length: 16 amino acids. Trimming cost V 6 bases and J 0 bases; bases outside gene matches: 8. Germline CDR1 and CDR2: SNHLY and FYNNEI.